This entry lists 23 T cell receptor beta chains sequenced from one sample in a study of blood T cell repertoires in COVID-19. TCRdb's copy holds only in-frame clones and misses some; the assay was immunoSEQ multiplex PCR. The sample has 80,000 to 100,000 clones, about 82% seen once. The sample comprised peripheral blood. All receptors derive from a woman aged 60-70 years in a cohort sampled during active or convalescent COVID-19.

This chain uses TRBV5-8 with TRBJ2-1, with 9 bases fitting TRBD2. The CDR3 contains 15 residues. The germline gives CDR1 SGHTS, CDR2 YDEGEE. Trimming took 2 bases from V and 4 from J; bases not matched to a gene: 4. The CDR3, as DNA: TGTGCCAGCAGCTTCGCGGGAGGGACGTACAATGAGCAGTTCTTC. Protein sequence: CASSFAGGTYNEQFF.

The V call is TRBV3-1 (or the pseudogene TRBV3-2), the J call TRBJ2-3; possibly TRBD2 for D (6 bases). Germline-derived CDR1 and CDR2 are LGHDT and YNNKEL (reference sequence). V was cut by 1 base and J by 5 bases, with 10 bases left in between. This CDR3 contains 14 residues. CDR3 coding DNA: TGTGCCAGCAGCCAAGGGGGAGGCAGAGATACGCAGTATTTT. Translating gives CASSQGGGRDTQYF.

The J gene is TRBJ1-2, the V gene TRBV27, with D perhaps matching TRBD1 (6 bases). Per germline, CDR1 MNHEY and CDR2 SMNVEV (reference sequence). V was pared by 3 bases and J by 4 bases, with 15 bases between. This CDR3 region has 15 residues. Here the CDR3 reads CASSLTLTGLYGYTF. The CDR3, as DNA: TGTGCCAGCAGTTTGACCCTGACAGGACTCTATGGCTACACCTTC.

The chain recombines TRBV3-1 (or the pseudogene TRBV3-2) with TRBJ2-3, with D tentatively TRBD1 (5 bases). This CDR3 region has 14 residues. The germline gives CDR1 LGHDT, CDR2 YNNKEL (reference sequence). With 7 bases removed from V and 3 bases from J, the gap between germline ends came to 14 bases. The CDR3, as DNA: TGTGCCAGCACCCTAAGGGGTGGGACAGATACGCAGTATTTT. Translated: CASTLRGGTDTQYF.

The gene calls are TRBV27 and TRBJ2-1, with 8 bases identical to TRBD2. The germline CDR1 and CDR2 sequences are MNHEY and SMNVEV (reference sequence). The trim removed 7 bases at V and 5 bases at J, leaving 16 bases unmatched. The CDR3 covers 17 residues. The CDR3 DNA is TGTGCCAGCACCCCTCCCCCCCGCGGGGGGCCGGACAATGAGCAGTTCTTC. Amino acid sequence: CASTPPPRGGPDNEQFF.

This chain joins TRBV12-3 or TRBV12-4 and TRBJ1-1, with D uncertain. V gave up 7 bases and J gave up 13 bases, with 10 bases separating them. The CDR3 is 9 residues long. Written as DNA, the CDR3 is TGTGCCAGCACTCCCCCGGTTTTCTTT. Its translation: CASTPPVFF.

This rearrangement joins TRBV24-1 to TRBJ1-1, with D possibly TRBD1 on 6 matching bases. Between the trimmed V and J ends, which lost 3 bases and 8 bases, there was a span of 12 bases. Germline lookup yields CDR1 KGHDR and CDR2 SFDVKD. CDR3 length: 13 residues. The CDR3 sequence is CATSDGSGGEAFF. CDR3 coding DNA: TGTGCCACCAGTGATGGGTCGGGGGGCGAAGCTTTCTTT.

The chain's CDR3 is CASSPGSLSGNTIYF. The CDR3 nucleotides read TGTGCCAGCTCCCCTGGGAGCTTATCTGGAAACACCATATATTTT. The J gene is TRBJ1-3, the V gene TRBV18; D unresolved. Germline CDR1 and CDR2: KGHSH and LQKENI. Trimming cost V 6 bases and J 1 base, with 13 bases left between them. This CDR3 is built from 15 residues.

This chain joins TRBV19 and TRBJ2-7, with D possibly being TRBD1 (7 bases). The germline gives CDR1 LNHDA, CDR2 SQIVND (reference sequence). The CDR3 length is 14 residues. Trimming stripped 6 bases from V and 6 bases from J, with 18 bases between. CDR3 loop: CASSPDQGDSEQYF. The CDR3 DNA is TGTGCCAGTAGCCCAGATCAGGGGGACTCCGAGCAGTACTTC.

The chain is built from TRBV19 and TRBJ2-7, with TRBD1 as a possible D gene (6 bases). V lost 6 bases and J 3 bases, leaving 18 bases between the germline ends. Germline loops: CDR1 LNHDA, CDR2 SQIVND (reference sequence). This CDR3 is built from 15 residues. CDR3 sequence: CASRLADSSFYEQYF. CDR3 sequence (DNA): TGTGCCAGTAGGCTCGCGGACAGCTCATTCTACGAGCAGTACTTC.

The DNA for the CDR3 is TGTGCCAGCACATCAGCGATAGAGACCCAGTACTTC. Translated: CASTSAIETQYF. The chain links TRBV2 to TRBJ2-5; D is unclear. Germline CDR1 reads SNHLY; CDR2 reads FYNNEI. The V end was cut by 7 bases, the J end by 4 bases, with 10 bases between. The CDR3 extends over 12 amino acids.

The V call is TRBV18, the J call TRBJ1-2, with unresolved D. With 0 bases removed from V and 7 bases from J, the gap between germline ends came to 12 bases. This CDR3 comprises 14 residues. The germline V gene encodes CDR1 KGHSH and CDR2 LQKENI. CDR3 bases: TGTGCCAGCTCACCACCAGCAGCGCCCGGTGGCTACACCTTC. Its translation: CASSPPAAPGGYTF. The complete variable domain, with remaining parts taken from reference TRBV18 and TRBJ1-2, reads NAGVMQNPRHLVRRRGQEARLRCSPMKGHSHVYWYRQLPEEGLKFMVYLQKENIIDESGMPKERFSAEFPKEGPSILRIQQVVRGDSAAYFCASSPPAAPGGYTFGSGTRLTVV.

The gene calls are TRBV11-3 and TRBJ1-1; D not certain. Trimming removed 2 bases at V and 2 bases at J, with 9 bases between. Germline V gene sequence: CDR1 SGHNT, CDR2 YENEEA. This CDR3 comprises 14 residues. CDR3 protein: CASSLSGRNTEAFF. For the CDR3, the DNA is TGTGCCAGCAGCTTATCGGGTCGAAACACTGAAGCTTTCTTT.

The chain recombines TRBV5-6 with TRBJ1-6, with 7 bases aligning to TRBD1. With V trimmed by 3 bases and J by 8 bases, 14 bases remained unmatched. CDR3 length: 17 amino acids. Germline CDR1 reads SGHDT; CDR2 reads YYEEEE. CDR3 coding DNA: TGTGCCAGCAGCTGGAGGGCTCCTGGGACAGTGGATTCACCCCTCCACTTT. Amino acids: CASSWRAPGTVDSPLHF.

The chain's CDR3 is CASSLRVSGYGQFF. The DNA of the CDR3 is TGTGCCAGCAGTTTAAGGGTTTCAGGGTACGGGCAGTTCTTC. The V gene is TRBV27, the J gene TRBJ2-1; tentative D call: TRBD1 (5 bases). V gave up 2 bases and J gave up 12 bases, with 17 bases separating them. Germline lookup yields CDR1 MNHEY and CDR2 SMNVEV (reference sequence). This CDR3 spans 14 amino acids.

The V gene is TRBV28, the J gene TRBJ1-3; a weak D match, TRBD1 (6 bases). V gave up 7 bases and J gave up 0 bases, with 22 bases separating them. Germline loops: CDR1 MDHEN, CDR2 SYDVKM. The CDR3 loop spans 18 amino acids. The chain's CDR3 is CASTGGARGSFSGNTIYF. In DNA, the CDR3 is TGTGCCAGCACTGGGGGGGCCAGGGGCTCCTTCTCTGGAAACACCATATATTTT. The full variable domain, in which reference TRBV28 and TRBJ1-3 provide the parts outside the CDR3, is DVKVTQSSRYLVKRTGEKVFLECVQDMDHENMFWYRQDPGLGLRLIYFSYDVKMKEKGDIPEGYSVSREKKERFSLILESASTNQTSMYLCASTGGARGSFSGNTIYFGEGSWLTVV.

This chain joins TRBV6-5 and TRBJ1-5, with 8 bases matching TRBD1. The J segment lost 4 bases and the V segment lost 6 bases, leaving 2 bases of the junction unmatched. Germline CDR1 and CDR2: MNHEY and SVGAGI. This CDR3 is built from 13 residues. The CDR3 loop reads CASRRQGNQPQHF. The CDR3 region has the DNA TGTGCCAGCAGGAGACAGGGGAATCAGCCCCAGCATTTT.

The CDR3 DNA sequence: TGCGCCAGCAGCCCTTCGACAGGGACCTACGAGCAGTACTTC. This codes for CASSPSTGTYEQYF. The rearrangement links TRBV4-1 to TRBJ2-7; TRBD1 matches at 7 bases. V lost 4 bases, J lost 2 bases, and 5 bases stayed unmatched. Germline values: CDR1 MGHRA, CDR2 YSYEKL. CDR3 length: 14 amino acids.

The chain couples TRBV11-3 to TRBJ2-1, with D maybe TRBD2 (5 bases). This CDR3 has 13 residues. Per germline, CDR1 SGHNT and CDR2 YENEEA. V was clipped by 5 bases and J by 4 bases, with 9 bases between them. The CDR3 reads CASSAQRYNEQFF. In DNA form, the CDR3 reads TGTGCCAGCAGCGCTCAGCGGTACAATGAGCAGTTCTTC.

The chain joins TRBV3-1 (or the pseudogene TRBV3-2) to TRBJ1-3; maybe TRBD1 (5 bases). Trimming took 4 bases from V and 4 from J, leaving 14 bases between them. The CDR3 sequence is 15 residues long. Germline-derived CDR1 and CDR2 are LGHDT and YNNKEL (reference sequence). The CDR3 nucleotides read TGTGCCAGCAGCCGCCTCGGGGGGTCCGGAAACACCATATATTTT. It translates to CASSRLGGSGNTIYF.

The chain combines TRBV7-6 with TRBJ1-4; D possibly corresponds to TRBD1 (6 bases). Trimming removed 1 base at V and 5 bases at J, with 11 bases between. CDR3 length: 15 residues. The germline V gene encodes CDR1 SGHVS and CDR2 FNYEAQ. CDR3 DNA: TGTGCCAGCAGCTTAGGGGGGACACCCAATGAAAAACTGTTTTTT. Its protein product is CASSLGGTPNEKLFF.

The chain joins TRBV7-9 to TRBJ2-1, with TRBD2 matching 8 bases. Germline-derived CDR1 and CDR2 are SEHNR and FQNEAQ (reference sequence). The CDR3 covers 15 residues. Losses at the gene ends were 4 bases for V and 6 bases for J; bases not matched to a gene: 8. This chain's CDR3 is CASSSPGTRANEQFF. CDR3 coding DNA: TGTGCCAGCAGCTCCCCCGGGACTAGAGCCAATGAGCAGTTCTTC.

The chain joins TRBV5-6 to TRBJ2-7, with TRBD2 as a possible D gene (5 bases). The germline CDR1 and CDR2 sequences are SGHDT and YYEEEE. The ends were cut back, 1 base at V and 4 bases at J, with 6 bases in the middle. There are 12 residues in the CDR3. CDR3 residues: CASSLTGYEQYF. CDR3 DNA sequence: TGTGCCAGCAGCTTGACGGGATACGAGCAGTACTTC.